These 30 T cell receptor beta chains came from one sample sequenced in a study of blood T cell repertoires in COVID-19. The data were produced by immunoSEQ multiplex PCR, yet TCRdb's version contains in-frame clones alone and is incomplete. This repertoire shows over 400,000 clones, 80% to 90% found once; its top ten account for roughly 3.2%. Sequencing was carried out using peripheral blood. The receptor set was obtained from a human donor in a cohort sampled during active COVID-19.

This clone was picked up one time. The genes are TRBV6-6 and TRBJ2-3; 9 bases line up with TRBD2. CDR1 is MNHNY and CDR2 is SVGAGI in the germline V gene (reference sequence). The CDR3 covers 16 residues. The trim removed 8 bases at V and 0 bases at J, leaving 9 bases unmatched. Here the CDR3 reads CASGYGSGRSTDTQYF. As DNA, the CDR3 is TGTGCCAGCGGCTACGGTAGCGGGAGAAGCACAGATACGCAGTATTTT.

As for this clone: An end of the junction differs from the germline gene, which may be a read error. The chain combines TRBV2 with TRBJ2-7, with 8 bases aligning to TRBD1. CDR3 length: 12 amino acids. Germline values: CDR1 SNHLY, CDR2 FYNNEI. DNA of the CDR3: TGTGCCAGCAGAATCGGACAGGGTTTATTGGACTTC. This translates into CASRIGQGLLDF.

V is TRBV24-1 and J is TRBJ1-1; TRBD1 aligns across 9 bases. CDR3 length equals 14 residues. V trimming: 2 bases; J trimming: 10 bases; junction bases outside the gene matches: 7. Germline V CDR1 and CDR2: KGHDR, SFDVKD. The CDR3 spells CATSDSGTGLIAFF. CDR3 sequence (DNA): TGTGCCACCAGTGATTCCGGGACAGGGTTAATAGCTTTCTTT.

The chain joins TRBV25-1 to TRBJ2-5, with D unclear. This CDR3 spans 13 amino acids. Germline V gene lookup returns CDR1 MGHDK and CDR2 SYGVNS. V dropped 6 bases and J dropped 5 bases, with 13 bases sitting between them. This chain's CDR3 is CASRGGVVETQYF. The CDR3, as DNA: TGTGCCAGCAGGGGTGGAGTGGTGGAGACCCAGTACTTC.

This clone appeared once. The chain recombines TRBV19 with TRBJ2-2; tentatively, D is TRBD1 (6 bases). CDR3 length: 14 residues. Trimming shortened V by 4 bases and J by 6 bases, and 12 bases separated the two germline ends. The germline V gene has CDR1 LNHDA and CDR2 SQIVND (reference sequence). The CDR3 DNA sequence: TGTGCCAGTAGTACGCAACAGGGATCCGGGGAGCTGTTTTTT. Amino acids: CASSTQQGSGELFF.

Only a few counts were recorded for this clone. The rearrangement links TRBV3-1 (or the pseudogene TRBV3-2) to TRBJ2-1; a possible D gene is TRBD2 (6 bases). The ends were cut back, 1 base at V and 6 bases at J, with 10 bases in the middle. This CDR3 is built from 14 residues. Germline V gene lookup returns CDR1 LGHDT and CDR2 YNNKEL (reference sequence). CDR3 in amino acids: CASSQVTGGNEQFF. For the CDR3, the DNA is TGTGCCAGCAGCCAAGTTACCGGGGGCAATGAGCAGTTCTTC.

This clone appeared once. The rearrangement links TRBV5-1 to TRBJ1-1; 10 bases fit TRBD1. V lost 2 bases to trimming and J lost 6 bases; unmatched junction nucleotides: 4. The CDR3 contains 14 residues. Per germline, CDR1 SGHRS and CDR2 YFSETQ. CDR3 bases: TGCGCCAGCAGCTTCGGGGGACAGGGGTCTGAAGCTTTCTTT. It encodes CASSFGGQGSEAFF.

The gene calls are TRBV11-2 and TRBJ2-7; 11 bases line up with TRBD1. The germline V gene has CDR1 SGHAT and CDR2 FQNNGV. Germline trimming cut 6 bases from V and 4 bases from J; bases unmatched to any gene: 5. The CDR3 has 14 amino acids. This chain's CDR3 is CASRRTGGSYEQYF. CDR3 nucleotide sequence: TGTGCCAGCAGGAGGACAGGGGGCAGTTACGAGCAGTACTTC.

The chain joins TRBV10-3 to TRBJ1-2; D is perhaps TRBD1 (5 bases). Germline V gives CDR1 ENHRY, CDR2 SYGVKD. Trimming left V 0 bases short and J 5 bases short, with 22 bases between. The CDR3 length is 18 residues. CDR3 loop: CAISESAVWEQALYGYTF. Written as DNA, the CDR3 is TGTGCCATCAGTGAGTCGGCCGTCTGGGAACAGGCCCTTTATGGCTACACCTTC.

Written as DNA, the CDR3 is TGTGCCAGCAGCTCGGGGACTAGCGGGATAACAGATACGCAGTATTTT. The encoded protein is CASSSGTSGITDTQYF. The rearrangement uses TRBV7-2 and TRBJ2-3, with 13 positions matching TRBD2. Per germline, CDR1 SGHTA and CDR2 FQGNSA. The V segment lost 4 bases and the J segment 3 bases; nucleotides outside the gene matches: 4. The CDR3 runs to 16 residues.

The chain is built from TRBV29-1 and TRBJ2-1; 12 bases are a match to TRBD2. Germline assignment: CDR1 SQVTM and CDR2 ANQGSEA. V gave up 7 bases and J gave up 3 bases; unmatched junction bases: 16. This CDR3 has 18 amino acids. In DNA form, the CDR3 reads TGCAGCGCCCCCTACAACCGACTAGCGGGAGCGCTCTACAATGAGCAGTTCTTC. Translation gives CSAPYNRLAGALYNEQFF.

This clone was seen just once. The rearrangement links TRBV5-1 to TRBJ2-1, with a possible D match to TRBD2 (5 bases). V lost 2 bases and J 4 bases, leaving 10 bases between the germline ends. Looked up from germline, CDR1 is SGHRS and CDR2 is YFSETQ. The CDR3 is 14 residues long. The CDR3 DNA sequence: TGCGCCAGCAGCTTAGACGCGGGTTACAATGAGCAGTTCTTC. Its protein product is CASSLDAGYNEQFF. The variable domain in full, completed from reference TRBV5-1 and TRBJ2-1, reads KAGVTQTPRYLIKTRGQQVTLSCSPISGHRSVSWYQQTPGQGLQFLFEYFSETQRNKGNFPGRFSGRQFSNSRSEMNVSTLELGDSALYLCASSLDAGYNEQFFGPGTRLTVL.

V gene TRBV28 combines with J gene TRBJ2-1; 7 bases line up with TRBD2. V dropped 5 bases and J dropped 7; count of bases not matched to a gene: 11. The CDR3 covers 15 residues. In germline, CDR1 is MDHEN, CDR2 SYDVKM. The CDR3 here is CASSPQRGSGNEQFF. In DNA, the CDR3 is TGTGCCAGCAGTCCCCAGCGGGGCTCCGGGAATGAGCAGTTCTTC.

This sequence joins TRBV9 and TRBJ1-5; possible D gene TRBD1, 6 bases. This CDR3 contains 14 residues. Deletions cut 0 bases from V and 10 bases from J, with 14 bases between. Germline assignment: CDR1 SGDLS and CDR2 YYNGEE. The CDR3 region is CASSVEGGARPQHF. The CDR3, as DNA: TGTGCCAGCAGCGTAGAGGGGGGGGCGCGACCCCAGCATTTT.

The chain uses TRBV2 and TRBJ1-5; D call uncertain. Germline CDR1 and CDR2: SNHLY and FYNNEI. Deletions cut 7 bases from V and 0 bases from J, with 13 bases between. The CDR3 runs to 15 residues. This CDR3 reads CASIRGPNSNQPQHF. The DNA for the CDR3 is TGTGCCAGCATTAGAGGGCCCAATAGCAATCAGCCCCAGCATTTT.

V is TRBV7-3 and J is TRBJ2-1; D might be TRBD2 (5 bases). Trimming left V 3 bases short and J 10 bases short, with 10 bases between. The CDR3 length is 12 residues. Germline V gene sequence: CDR1 SGHTA, CDR2 FQGTGA. The CDR3 spells CASSFPSGEQFF. DNA of the CDR3: TGTGCCAGCAGCTTTCCCTCGGGAGAGCAGTTCTTC. The entire variable domain, with the rest obtained from reference TRBV7-3 and TRBJ2-1, is as follows: GAGVSQTPSNKVTEKGKYVELRCDPISGHTALYWYRQSLGQGPEFLIYFQGTGAADDSGLPNDRFFAVRPEGSVSTLKIQRTERGDSAVYLCASSFPSGEQFFGPGTRLTVL.

The chain employs TRBV19 and TRBJ1-1; TRBD1 matches at 9 bases. This CDR3 is 16 amino acids long. With 5 bases clipped from V and 3 bases from J, the junction kept 10 bases outside the gene matches. CDR1 is LNHDA and CDR2 is SQIVND in the germline V gene (reference sequence). In nucleotides, the CDR3 is TGTGCCAGTAGTGTCCCACAGGGGGCCGGGTACACTGAAGCTTTCTTT. Translated: CASSVPQGAGYTEAFF.

The chain combines TRBV19 with TRBJ1-2; D gene unclear. Germline V gives CDR1 LNHDA, CDR2 SQIVND (reference sequence). V was clipped by 1 base and J by 5 bases, with 17 bases between them. The CDR3 is 16 amino acids. CDR3 region: CASSIAGPPMAYGYTF. The CDR3 region has the DNA TGTGCCAGTAGTATAGCTGGGCCCCCCATGGCTTATGGCTACACCTTC.

This clone came up once. The chain is built from TRBV11-3 and TRBJ2-2; D remains unclear. CDR3 length equals 15 residues. V was shortened by 5 bases and J by 1 base, with 11 bases between the two germline ends. Germline V lookup: CDR1 SGHNT, CDR2 YENEEA. The DNA of the CDR3 is TGTGCCAGCAGCCCAGACGGCGGGAACACCGGGGAGCTGTTTTTT. It translates to CASSPDGGNTGELFF.

This clone was found a few times. The chain links TRBV6-6 to TRBJ2-7; TRBD1 matches at 9 bases. The J segment lost 4 bases and the V segment lost 5 bases, leaving 12 bases of the junction unmatched. The CDR3 length is 16 residues. Looked up from germline, CDR1 is MNHNY and CDR2 is SVGAGI (reference sequence). The CDR3 loop is CASSQTRTGAKYEQYF. DNA for the CDR3: TGTGCCAGCAGTCAAACGCGGACAGGGGCTAAGTACGAGCAGTACTTC.

CDR3 coding DNA: TGTGCCAGCAGCTTACTGTACGAGCAGTACTTC. It translates to CASSLLYEQYF. The chain combines TRBV7-2 with TRBJ2-7; no clear D. The V gene lost 2 bases and the J gene lost 4 bases, with 3 bases spanning the gap. Germline assignment: CDR1 SGHTA and CDR2 FQGNSA. The length of the CDR3 is 11 residues.

This chain connects TRBV4-1 to TRBJ2-1, with D possibly matching TRBD1 (5 bases). Trimming took 4 bases from V and 6 from J, leaving 13 bases between them. The V gene's germline CDR1 is MGHRA and CDR2 YSYEKL. The CDR3 is 14 amino acids. The CDR3 region has the DNA TGCGCCAGCAGCCGATCCAGGGCCCCCAATGAGCAGTTCTTC. Translation gives CASSRSRAPNEQFF.

The chain carries TRBV6-2 or TRBV6-3 and TRBJ1-1; no clear D. There are 12 residues in the CDR3. V lost 6 bases to trimming and J lost 6 bases, with 11 bases between them. CDR1 is MNHEY and CDR2 is SVGEGT in the germline V gene. CDR3 in amino acids: CASSHTAPEAFF. CDR3 nucleotides: TGTGCCAGCAGCCACACCGCCCCTGAAGCTTTCTTT.

This chain uses TRBV6-6 with TRBJ2-1; D is possibly TRBD2 (6 bases). V was clipped by 8 bases and J by 0 bases, with 11 bases between them. The CDR3 runs 14 residues. Germline lookup yields CDR1 MNHNY and CDR2 SVGAGI (reference sequence). The CDR3 bases are TGTGCCAGCCTCCCCGGGAGCTCCTACAATGAGCAGTTCTTC. This encodes CASLPGSSYNEQFF.

This clone was counted a single time. The rearrangement joins TRBV28 to TRBJ1-5, with D unresolved. This CDR3 has 15 residues. Per the germline V gene, CDR1 is MDHEN and CDR2 is SYDVKM. V dropped 5 bases and J dropped 4 bases, with 15 bases sitting between them. The CDR3, as DNA: TGTGCCAGCAGTCAGCAGCGGGCCGGGAATCAGCCCCAGCATTTT. It yields the protein CASSQQRAGNQPQHF.

This chain uses TRBV15 with TRBJ1-5; TRBD1 aligns across 7 bases. CDR3 length equals 14 residues. V lost 6 bases to trimming and J lost 2 bases; unmatched junction nucleotides: 4. Germline V gene sequence: CDR1 LNHNV, CDR2 YYDKDF (reference sequence). CDR3 bases: TGTGCCACCAGGGGGACAGCTGGCAATCAGCCCCAGCATTTT. It is translated as CATRGTAGNQPQHF.

The chain uses TRBV7-6 and TRBJ2-3, with 7 nucleotides matching TRBD2. V lost 1 base to trimming and J lost 6 bases; unmatched junction nucleotides: 10. CDR3 length: 16 amino acids. Per germline, CDR1 SGHVS and CDR2 FNYEAQ. CDR3 coding DNA: TGTGCCAGCAGCTTAGGGGTCGGGGGGAAGCAGGATACGCAGTATTTT. Its protein is CASSLGVGGKQDTQYF.

V and J are TRBV12-5 and TRBJ1-1; possible D gene TRBD1, 6 bases. Germline values: CDR1 LGHNT, CDR2 FRNRAP. The CDR3 runs to 13 residues. The germline V and J ends were trimmed by 4 bases and 5 bases, with 11 bases remaining between them. In DNA, the CDR3 is TGTGCTAGTGGTTCGAGGGGGGGGACTGAAGCTTTCTTT. Translation gives CASGSRGGTEAFF.

CDR3 nucleotide sequence: TGTGCCAGCAGCGCTCAGGGGGCCACCGGGGAGCTGTTTTTT. Its protein product is CASSAQGATGELFF. V and J are TRBV7-2 and TRBJ2-2; 8 bases map to TRBD1. Trimming at V came to 5 bases and at J to 4 bases, leaving 3 bases not matched to a gene. Germline V CDR1 and CDR2: SGHTA, FQGNSA. This CDR3 is built from 14 residues. Drawing the rest from reference TRBV7-2 and TRBJ2-2, the complete variable domain is GAGVSQSPSNKVTEKGKDVELRCDPISGHTALYWYRQSLGQGLEFLIYFQGNSAPDKSGLPSDRFSAERTGGSVSTLTIQRTQQEDSAVYLCASSAQGATGELFFGEGSRLTVL.

This chain joins TRBV20-1 and TRBJ2-3, with TRBD1 matching over 8 bases. The CDR3 consists of 16 residues. The germline CDR1 and CDR2 sequences are DFQATT and SNEGSKA (reference sequence). With 3 bases clipped from V and 5 bases from J, the junction kept 13 bases outside the gene matches. CDR3 sequence (DNA): TGCAGTGCTAGTGTTTTAGGACAGGGACTTGGAGATACGCAGTATTTT. Translation: CSASVLGQGLGDTQYF.